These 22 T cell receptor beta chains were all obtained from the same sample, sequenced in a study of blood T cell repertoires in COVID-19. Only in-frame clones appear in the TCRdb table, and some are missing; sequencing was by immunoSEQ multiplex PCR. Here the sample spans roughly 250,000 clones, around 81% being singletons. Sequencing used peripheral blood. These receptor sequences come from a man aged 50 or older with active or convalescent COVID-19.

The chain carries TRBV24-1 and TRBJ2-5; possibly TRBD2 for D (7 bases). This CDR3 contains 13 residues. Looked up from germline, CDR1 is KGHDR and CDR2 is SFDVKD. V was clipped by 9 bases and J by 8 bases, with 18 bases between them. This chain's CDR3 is CATQAAGAPTQYF. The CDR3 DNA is TGTGCCACCCAGGCGGCGGGGGCACCCACCCAGTACTTC.

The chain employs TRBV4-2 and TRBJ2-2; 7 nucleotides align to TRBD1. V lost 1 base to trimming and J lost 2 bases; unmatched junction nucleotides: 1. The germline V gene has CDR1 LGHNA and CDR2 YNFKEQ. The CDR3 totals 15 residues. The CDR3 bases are TGTGCCAGCAGCCAAGGGGACAGCAACACCGGGGAGCTGTTTTTT. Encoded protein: CASSQGDSNTGELFF.

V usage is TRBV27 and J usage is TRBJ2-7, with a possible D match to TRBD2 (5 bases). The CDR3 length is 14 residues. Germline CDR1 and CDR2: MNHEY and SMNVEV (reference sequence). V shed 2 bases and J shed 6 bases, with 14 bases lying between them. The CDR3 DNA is TGTGCCAGCAGTTTAGCGAGGGAAAGGGTCGAGCAGTACTTC. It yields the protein CASSLARERVEQYF.

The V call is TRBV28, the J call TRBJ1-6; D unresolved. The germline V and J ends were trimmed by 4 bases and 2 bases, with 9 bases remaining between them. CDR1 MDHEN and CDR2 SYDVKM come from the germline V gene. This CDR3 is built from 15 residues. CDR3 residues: CASSSSTTYNSPLHF. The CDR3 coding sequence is TGTGCCAGCAGTTCAAGCACTACCTATAATTCACCCCTCCACTTT. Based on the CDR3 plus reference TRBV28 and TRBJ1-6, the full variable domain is DVKVTQSSRYLVKRTGEKVFLECVQDMDHENMFWYRQDPGLGLRLIYFSYDVKMKEKGDIPEGYSVSREKKERFSLILESASTNQTSMYLCASSSSTTYNSPLHFGNGTRLTVT.

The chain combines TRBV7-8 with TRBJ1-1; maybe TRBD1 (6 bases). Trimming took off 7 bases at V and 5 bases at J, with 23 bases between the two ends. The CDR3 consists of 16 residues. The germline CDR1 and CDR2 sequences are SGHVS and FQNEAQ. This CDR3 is CASTLSRTGLKTEAFF. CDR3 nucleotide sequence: TGTGCCAGCACCCTTAGTAGAACAGGGTTAAAGACTGAAGCTTTCTTT.

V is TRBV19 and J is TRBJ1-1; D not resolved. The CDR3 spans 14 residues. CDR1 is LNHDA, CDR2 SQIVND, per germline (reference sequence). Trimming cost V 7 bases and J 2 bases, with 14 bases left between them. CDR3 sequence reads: CASTGGAPNTEAFF. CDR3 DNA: TGTGCCAGTACCGGAGGTGCTCCAAACACTGAAGCTTTCTTT.

CDR3 region: CASSFRGRNSPLHF. The CDR3, as DNA: TGTGCCAGCAGTTTCAGGGGGCGAAATTCACCCCTCCACTTT. The V gene is TRBV28, the J gene TRBJ1-6, with TRBD1 matching 8 bases. From germline, CDR1 is MDHEN and CDR2 SYDVKM. The CDR3 consists of 14 residues. V dropped 3 bases and J dropped 7; count of bases not matched to a gene: 2.

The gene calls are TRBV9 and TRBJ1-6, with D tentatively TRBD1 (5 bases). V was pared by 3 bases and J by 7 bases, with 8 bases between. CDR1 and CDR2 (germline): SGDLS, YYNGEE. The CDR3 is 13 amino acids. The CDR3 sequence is CASSGGENSPLHF. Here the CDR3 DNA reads TGTGCCAGCAGCGGGGGGGAAAATTCACCCCTCCACTTT.

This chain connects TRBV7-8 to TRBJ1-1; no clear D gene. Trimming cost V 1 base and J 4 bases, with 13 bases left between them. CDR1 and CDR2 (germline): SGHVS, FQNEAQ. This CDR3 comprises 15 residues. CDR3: CASSLVQNVATEAFF. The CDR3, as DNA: TGTGCCAGCAGCTTAGTGCAGAACGTCGCCACTGAAGCTTTCTTT.

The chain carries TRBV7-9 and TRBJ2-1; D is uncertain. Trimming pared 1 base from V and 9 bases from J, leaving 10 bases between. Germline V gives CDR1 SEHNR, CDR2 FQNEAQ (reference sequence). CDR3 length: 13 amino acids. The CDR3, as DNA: TGTGCCAGCAGCTTAGGACCTTCAGGTGAGCAGTTCTTC. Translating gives CASSLGPSGEQFF. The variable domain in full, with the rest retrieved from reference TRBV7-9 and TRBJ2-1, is DTGVSQNPRHKITKRGQNVTFRCDPISEHNRLYWYRQTLGQGPEFLTYFQNEAQLEKSRLLSDRFSAERPKGSFSTLEIQRTEQGDSAMYLCASSLGPSGEQFFGPGTRLTVL.

The CDR3: CSVEDRASYNEQFF. The CDR3 nucleotides are TGCAGCGTTGAAGATAGAGCCTCCTACAATGAGCAGTTCTTC. The chain recombines TRBV29-1 with TRBJ2-1, with no clear D. Germline V lookup: CDR1 SQVTM, CDR2 ANQGSEA. CDR3 size: 14 residues. Between the trimmed V and J ends, which lost 0 bases and 0 bases, there was a span of 6 bases.

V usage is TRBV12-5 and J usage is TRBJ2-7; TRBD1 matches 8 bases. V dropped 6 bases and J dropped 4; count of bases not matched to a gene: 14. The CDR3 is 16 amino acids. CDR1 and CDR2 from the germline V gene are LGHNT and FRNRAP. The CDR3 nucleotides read TGTGCTAGTGGGCCTAGATCGGGACAGGAGACTTACGAGCAGTACTTC. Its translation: CASGPRSGQETYEQYF.

CDR3 loop: CASSSDSNQPQHF. CDR3 nucleotide sequence: TGTGCCAGCAGCAGTGATAGCAATCAGCCCCAGCATTTT. The V gene is TRBV2, the J gene TRBJ1-5; D is unresolved. The germline CDR1 and CDR2 sequences are SNHLY and FYNNEI. The ends were cut back, 6 bases at V and 0 bases at J, with 6 bases in the middle. CDR3 length equals 13 residues.

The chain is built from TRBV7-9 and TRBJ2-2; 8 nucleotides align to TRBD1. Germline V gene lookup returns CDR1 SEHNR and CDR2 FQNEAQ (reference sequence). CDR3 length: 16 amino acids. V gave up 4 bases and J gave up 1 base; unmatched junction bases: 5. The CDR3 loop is CASSSDRGMNTGELFF. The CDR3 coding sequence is TGTGCCAGCAGCTCAGACAGGGGAATGAACACCGGGGAGCTGTTTTTT.

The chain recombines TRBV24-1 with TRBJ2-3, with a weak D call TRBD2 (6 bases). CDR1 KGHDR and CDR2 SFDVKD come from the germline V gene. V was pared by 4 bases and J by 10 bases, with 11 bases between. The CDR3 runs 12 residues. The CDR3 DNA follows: TGTGCCACCAGTGAGCGGGGAGAGGCGCAGTATTTT. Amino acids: CATSERGEAQYF.

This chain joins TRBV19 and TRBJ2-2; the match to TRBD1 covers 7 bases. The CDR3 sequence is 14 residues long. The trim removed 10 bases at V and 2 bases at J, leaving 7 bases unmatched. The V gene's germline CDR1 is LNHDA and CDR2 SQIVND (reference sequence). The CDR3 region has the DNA TGTGCCACCCGGGACAGCGTTAACACCGGGGAGCTGTTTTTT. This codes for CATRDSVNTGELFF.

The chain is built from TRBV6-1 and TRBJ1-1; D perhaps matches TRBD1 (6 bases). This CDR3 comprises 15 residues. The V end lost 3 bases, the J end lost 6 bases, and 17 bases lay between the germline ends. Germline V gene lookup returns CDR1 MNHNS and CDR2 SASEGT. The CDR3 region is CASSDRAGVLPEAFF. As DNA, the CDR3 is TGTGCCAGCAGTGACCGAGCAGGGGTCTTGCCTGAAGCTTTCTTT.

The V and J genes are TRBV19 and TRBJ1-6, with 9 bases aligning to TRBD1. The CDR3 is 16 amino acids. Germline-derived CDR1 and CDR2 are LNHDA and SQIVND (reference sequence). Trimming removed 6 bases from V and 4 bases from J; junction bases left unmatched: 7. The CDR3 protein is CASSRQGDGYNSPLHF. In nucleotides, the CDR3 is TGTGCCAGTAGCCGACAGGGGGACGGATATAATTCACCCCTCCACTTT.

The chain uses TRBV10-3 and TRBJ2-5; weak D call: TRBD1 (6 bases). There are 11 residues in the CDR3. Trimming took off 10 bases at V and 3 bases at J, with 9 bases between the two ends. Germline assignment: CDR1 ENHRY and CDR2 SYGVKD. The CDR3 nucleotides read TGTGCCACCAGGACAGAAGAGACCCAGTACTTC. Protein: CATRTEETQYF.

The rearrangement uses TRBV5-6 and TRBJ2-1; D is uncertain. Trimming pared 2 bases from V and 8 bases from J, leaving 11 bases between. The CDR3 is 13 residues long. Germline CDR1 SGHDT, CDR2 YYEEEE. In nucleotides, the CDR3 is TGTGCCAGCAGCTTTAGAGAAGTCGATGAGCAGTTCTTC. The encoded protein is CASSFREVDEQFF.

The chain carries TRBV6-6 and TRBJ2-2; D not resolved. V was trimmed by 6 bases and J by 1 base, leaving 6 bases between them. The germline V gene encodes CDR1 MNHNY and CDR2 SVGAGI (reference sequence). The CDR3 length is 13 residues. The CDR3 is CASSLRNTGELFF. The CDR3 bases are TGTGCCAGCAGCCTCAGGAACACCGGGGAGCTGTTTTTT.

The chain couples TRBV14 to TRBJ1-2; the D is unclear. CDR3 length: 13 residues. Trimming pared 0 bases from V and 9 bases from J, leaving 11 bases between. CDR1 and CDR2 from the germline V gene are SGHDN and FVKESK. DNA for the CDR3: TGTGCCAGCAGCCAAGATTTGAGTTTGAGCTACACCTTC. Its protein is CASSQDLSLSYTF.